A single sample gave rise to the 25 T cell receptor beta chains below, sequenced in a study of OX40 agonist ivuxolimab in advanced cancers. Produced via immunoSEQ multiplex PCR; TCRdb's table is partial and in-frame only. The sample holds about 98,000 clones, 87% seen once. The sample in question was CD4+ or CD8+ T cells sorted from blood, obtained in a trial of the OX40 agonist ivuxolimab. These receptors were collected from an adult with an advanced solid tumor such as melanoma, head and neck, liver or kidney cancer.

V usage is TRBV10-1 and J usage is TRBJ2-3; D could derive from TRBD1 or TRBD2 (5 bases each). This CDR3 has 15 amino acids. V lost 3 bases, J lost 5 bases, and 15 bases lay in between. Germline V gene lookup returns CDR1 WNHNN and CDR2 SYGVQD (reference sequence). CDR3 residues: CASSDRGGQGDTQYF. The CDR3 coding sequence is TGCGCCAGCAGTGATCGTGGGGGTCAAGGAGATACGCAGTATTTT.

As concerns this clone: Other DNA sequences in this specimen translate into the identical CDR3. This chain links TRBV5-1 with TRBJ2-6; D gene uncertain. The CDR3 consists of 15 residues. V lost 0 bases and J 1 base, leaving 5 bases between the germline ends. CDR1 is SGHRS, CDR2 YFSETQ, per germline. The CDR3 DNA follows: TGCGCCAGCAGCTTGGAGGGTTCTGGGGCCAACGTCCTGACTTTC. Amino acid sequence: CASSLEGSGANVLTF.

Of note for this clone: The identical CDR3 is also encoded by other nucleotide sequences in the sample. CDR3 sequence reads: CASSYSINTEAFF. The CDR3 DNA sequence: TGTGCCAGCAGTTACTCGATAAACACTGAAGCTTTCTTT. The chain combines TRBV6-5 with TRBJ1-1, with D unclear. Germline V gene data show CDR1 as MNHEY and CDR2 as SVGAGI. V dropped 0 bases and J dropped 2 bases, with 4 bases sitting between them. The CDR3 contains 13 residues.

This chain connects TRBV25-1 to TRBJ1-1; D unclear. The CDR3 loop spans 13 amino acids. V was trimmed by 4 bases and J by 11 bases, leaving 17 bases between them. Germline V gene lookup returns CDR1 MGHDK and CDR2 SYGVNS. The CDR3 bases are TGTGCCAGCAGTGTCTCCTCGGGCGATTTGGCTTTCTTT. Amino acids: CASSVSSGDLAFF.

This clone was observed a few times. V is TRBV7-8 and J is TRBJ2-7; D gene ambiguous. The CDR3 runs to 14 residues. CDR1 and CDR2 from the germline V gene are SGHVS and FQNEAQ. The germline V and J ends were trimmed by 3 bases and 3 bases, with 12 bases remaining between them. CDR3 region: CASSFSALNYEQYF. The CDR3 DNA reads as TGTGCCAGCAGCTTCTCTGCACTCAACTACGAGCAGTACTTC.

V and J are TRBV29-1 and TRBJ1-2; D possibly corresponds to TRBD1 (5 bases). The CDR3 is 15 amino acids. Germline V gene sequence: CDR1 SQVTM, CDR2 ANQGSEA. V was pared by 6 bases and J by 6 bases, with 23 bases between. CDR3 DNA sequence: TGCAGCGTCGACCAGCTGTGGGCAGGGTCTGATGGCTACACCTTC. Its translation: CSVDQLWAGSDGYTF. The full variable domain, in which reference TRBV29-1 and TRBJ1-2 provide the parts outside the CDR3, is SAVISQKPSRDICQRGTSLTIQCQVDSQVTMMFWYRQQPGQSLTLIATANQGSEATYESGFVIDKFPISRPNLTFSTLTVSNMSPEDSSIYLCSVDQLWAGSDGYTFGSGTRLTVV.

This clone was seen only a few times. The chain recombines TRBV27 with TRBJ2-7; 7 bases are a match to TRBD1. The V segment lost 5 bases and the J segment 6 bases; nucleotides outside the gene matches: 7. The CDR3 loop spans 13 amino acids. CDR1 and CDR2 (germline): MNHEY, SMNVEV (reference sequence). Here the CDR3 reads CASSARDSSEQYF. In DNA form, the CDR3 reads TGTGCCAGCAGTGCTCGGGACAGTTCCGAGCAGTACTTC.

The rearrangement links TRBV2 to TRBJ1-6; D is ambiguous. Germline values: CDR1 SNHLY, CDR2 FYNNEI. V gave up 10 bases and J gave up 7 bases, with 14 bases separating them. The length of the CDR3 is 13 residues. The CDR3 DNA follows: TGTGCCACCGGTGGGCAGCAGAATTCACCCCTCCACTTT. This codes for CATGGQQNSPLHF.

The chain uses TRBV19 and TRBJ2-5; a possible D gene is TRBD1 (7 bases). The J call is uncertain, as TRBJ2-7 better fits the DNA end. The CDR3 is 14 residues long. The germline V gene has CDR1 LNHDA and CDR2 SQIVND (reference sequence). The CDR3 region is CASSRQGGPYEQYF. CDR3 DNA sequence: TGTGCCAGTAGTAGACAGGGAGGTCCCTACGAGCAGTACTTC.

The chain uses TRBV28 and TRBJ2-6; D is perhaps TRBD1 (6 bases). This CDR3 spans 16 amino acids. V lost 5 bases and J lost 0, with 11 bases in between. Germline values: CDR1 MDHEN, CDR2 SYDVKM. The CDR3 region is CASSPQGGSGANVLTF. The CDR3, as DNA: TGTGCCAGCAGTCCCCAAGGGGGCTCTGGGGCCAACGTCCTGACTTTC.

This chain joins TRBV18 and TRBJ1-6, with D uncertain. This CDR3 comprises 15 residues. Germline CDR1 and CDR2: KGHSH and LQKENI. With 0 bases removed from V and 6 bases from J, the gap between germline ends came to 9 bases. Here the CDR3 reads CASSPPASLNSPLHF. The CDR3 coding sequence is TGTGCCAGCTCACCACCGGCCAGCCTTAATTCACCCCTCCACTTT.

The chain carries TRBV2 and TRBJ1-2; TRBD1 matches at 7 bases. The junction had 3 bases not matched to a gene; V was cut back by 6 bases and J by 2 bases. Germline values: CDR1 SNHLY, CDR2 FYNNEI. The CDR3 is made up of 13 amino acids. The CDR3 loop reads CASRMTGNYGYTF. The CDR3 coding sequence is TGTGCCAGCAGAATGACAGGGAACTATGGCTACACCTTC.

The gene calls are TRBV25-1 and TRBJ1-4; D is uncertain. CDR3 length: 16 amino acids. CDR1 is MGHDK and CDR2 is SYGVNS in the germline V gene. V was pared by 2 bases and J by 0 bases, with 10 bases between. The CDR3 DNA is TGTGCCAGCAGTGAAGGGCGGTTTGCAACTAATGAAAAACTGTTTTTT. It encodes CASSEGRFATNEKLFF.

J is TRBJ1-1 and V is TRBV7-6; the D gene is possibly TRBD1 (5 bases). Germline CDR1 SGHVS, CDR2 FNYEAQ. With 8 bases removed from V and 0 bases from J, the gap between germline ends came to 19 bases. CDR3 length: 16 amino acids. DNA of the CDR3: TGTGCCAGCCGCCCGCTTTTGAGGGGTATGAACACTGAAGCTTTCTTT. It translates to CASRPLLRGMNTEAFF.

This clone was detected only once. The gene calls are TRBV11-2 and TRBJ1-6, with TRBD1 as a possible D gene (5 bases). Trimming pared 5 bases from V and 8 bases from J, leaving 13 bases between. CDR1 and CDR2 from the germline V gene are SGHAT and FQNNGV. This CDR3 is built from 14 residues. CDR3 bases: TGTGCCAGCAGCCGCCTAGGGGTCGATTCACCCCTCCACTTT. Its protein product is CASSRLGVDSPLHF.

The chain employs TRBV5-4 and TRBJ2-1, with D possibly called TRBD1 or TRBD2 (5 bases each). Germline values: CDR1 SGHNT, CDR2 YYREEE (reference sequence). The CDR3 totals 14 residues. V was cut by 4 bases and J by 5 bases, with 13 bases left in between. The CDR3 coding sequence is TGTGCCAGCAGCAGAATTCAGGGAGACAATGAGCAGTTCTTC. Translating gives CASSRIQGDNEQFF.

V and J are TRBV2 and TRBJ1-1; D possibly corresponds to TRBD1 (6 bases). This CDR3 comprises 12 residues. CDR1 is SNHLY, CDR2 FYNNEI, per germline. V was trimmed by 5 bases and J by 4 bases, leaving 8 bases between them. CDR3 sequence reads: CASSRGGTEAFF. CDR3 DNA sequence: TGTGCCAGCAGTCGAGGGGGCACTGAAGCTTTCTTT.

This chain links TRBV5-1 with TRBJ1-6, with D perhaps TRBD1 (6 bases). The germline V and J ends were trimmed by 0 bases and 7 bases, with 8 bases remaining between them. Germline V CDR1 and CDR2: SGHRS, YFSETQ. The CDR3 length is 14 residues. CDR3: CASSLDRVNSPLHF. CDR3 coding DNA: TGCGCCAGCAGCTTGGACAGGGTAAATTCACCCCTCCACTTT.

The chain links TRBV7-9 to TRBJ1-1, with D tentatively TRBD1 (5 bases). This CDR3 contains 15 residues. CDR1 and CDR2 (germline): SEHNR, FQNEAQ (reference sequence). The V end was cut by 1 base, the J end by 1 base, with 10 bases between. CDR3 loop: CASSLVTGPNTEAFF. DNA for the CDR3: TGTGCCAGCAGCTTAGTGACGGGACCGAACACTGAAGCTTTCTTT. Using reference TRBV7-9 and TRBJ1-1 for the parts outside the CDR3, the full variable domain is DTGVSQNPRHKITKRGQNVTFRCDPISEHNRLYWYRQTLGQGPEFLTYFQNEAQLEKSRLLSDRFSAERPKGSFSTLEIQRTEQGDSAMYLCASSLVTGPNTEAFFGQGTRLTVV.

The CDR3 loop is CASSQDLGGGSEEQFF. DNA for the CDR3: TGTGCCAGCAGCCAAGATTTGGGGGGTGGGTCGGAAGAGCAGTTCTTC. The chain employs TRBV4-2 and TRBJ2-1; D perhaps matches TRBD2 (6 bases). Germline assignment: CDR1 LGHNA and CDR2 YNFKEQ. The ends were cut back, 0 bases at V and 10 bases at J, with 19 bases in the middle. The CDR3 is made up of 16 amino acids.

This chain links TRBV19 with TRBJ1-2; D is ambiguous. V gave up 3 bases and J gave up 7 bases, with 9 bases separating them. Germline lookup yields CDR1 LNHDA and CDR2 SQIVND (reference sequence). The CDR3 is made up of 12 amino acids. CDR3 nucleotides: TGTGCCAGTAGTATTCGAGAGGCTGGCTACACCTTC. This encodes CASSIREAGYTF. The variable domain in full, completed from reference TRBV19 and TRBJ1-2, reads DGGITQSPKYLFRKEGQNVTLSCEQNLNHDAMYWYRQDPGQGLRLIYYSQIVNDFQKGDIAEGYSVSREKKESFPLTVTSAQKNPTAFYLCASSIREAGYTFGSGTRLTVV.

This clone was recorded once. The genes are TRBV6-5 and TRBJ2-7; weak D call: TRBD1 (5 bases). The CDR3 is made up of 13 amino acids. Germline-derived CDR1 and CDR2 are MNHEY and SVGAGI. V was trimmed by 10 bases and J by 4 bases, leaving 17 bases between them. The CDR3, as DNA: TGTGCCACCTCCCTTAGGGGTCCTTACGAGCAGTACTTC. Translation: CATSLRGPYEQYF.

With respect to this clone: Without the conserved terminal phenylalanine or tryptophan, this CDR3 likely stems from a read error. The rearrangement joins TRBV6-4 to TRBJ1-6; 7 nucleotides align to TRBD1. Germline V lookup: CDR1 MRHNA, CDR2 SNTAGT. The CDR3 is made up of 15 amino acids. After removal of 2 bases from V and 9 bases from J, the junction contained 7 bases not matched to a gene. CDR3 in DNA: TGTGCCAGCAGTGACAACGACAGGGAAGGTTCACCCCTCCACCTT. Protein sequence: CASSDNDREGSPLHL.

The chain uses TRBV2 and TRBJ2-3, with D possibly matching TRBD2 (5 bases). Germline V gene sequence: CDR1 SNHLY, CDR2 FYNNEI. V dropped 4 bases and J dropped 1 base, with 12 bases sitting between them. The CDR3 is 15 amino acids. The CDR3 loop reads CASSGLAGGTDTQYF. In DNA form, the CDR3 reads TGTGCCAGCAGTGGCCTGGCGGGTGGCACAGATACGCAGTATTTT.

The chain has TRBV5-6 and TRBJ2-1; D is unresolved. V was cut by 1 base and J by 5 bases, with 7 bases left in between. Germline V lookup: CDR1 SGHDT, CDR2 YYEEEE. The CDR3 sequence is 13 residues long. This chain's CDR3 is CASSLSPHNEQFF. Written as DNA, the CDR3 is TGTGCCAGCAGCTTGTCACCCCACAATGAGCAGTTCTTC.